The 10 T cell receptor beta chains below were found in one sample sequenced in a study of blood T cell repertoires in COVID-19. Generated by immunoSEQ multiplex PCR, the TCRdb table keeps only in-frame clones and is missing some. The sample holds more than 150,000 clones, around four fifths seen once. The sample taken for sequencing was PBMCs or T cells enriched from blood (not recorded which). Every receptor here comes from a woman in her 50s who had recovered from COVID-19.

This clone was detected only once. CDR3: CASSVEPRLHYNEQFF. As DNA, the CDR3 is TGTGCCAGCAGCGTAGAACCTAGACTCCACTACAATGAGCAGTTCTTC. V gene TRBV9 combines with J gene TRBJ2-1, with D hard to call. V was trimmed by 0 bases and J by 3 bases, leaving 13 bases between them. Germline V gene lookup returns CDR1 SGDLS and CDR2 YYNGEE. The CDR3 extends over 16 amino acids. The full variable domain, rest sourced from reference TRBV9 and TRBJ2-1, is DSGVTQTPKHLITATGQRVTLRCSPRSGDLSVYWYQQSLDQGLQFLIQYYNGEERAKGNILERFSAQQFPDLHSELNLSSLELGDSALYFCASSVEPRLHYNEQFFGPGTRLTVL.

The V call is TRBV11-2, the J call TRBJ1-2; TRBD1 aligns across 8 bases. The trim removed 4 bases at V and 1 base at J, leaving 14 bases unmatched. The CDR3 consists of 18 residues. CDR1 SGHAT and CDR2 FQNNGV come from the germline V gene. CDR3: CASSSLRIGQGRNYGYTF. In DNA, the CDR3 is TGTGCCAGCAGCTCTTTACGGATCGGACAGGGACGTAACTATGGCTACACCTTC.

The rearrangement joins TRBV2 to TRBJ2-1; TRBD2 matches at 11 bases. The CDR3 loop spans 15 amino acids. The junction had 9 bases not matched to a gene; V was cut back by 8 bases and J by 6 bases. The germline V gene has CDR1 SNHLY and CDR2 FYNNEI. The CDR3 DNA is TGTGCCAGCGGAACCGGGACTAGCGGAAGCAATGAGCAGTTCTTC. This encodes CASGTGTSGSNEQFF.

The chain recombines TRBV20-1 with TRBJ2-7; weak D call: TRBD2 (6 bases). CDR1 is DFQATT and CDR2 is SNEGSKA in the germline V gene (reference sequence). This CDR3 comprises 14 residues. V was shortened by 3 bases and J by 6 bases, with 18 bases between the two germline ends. CDR3 loop: CSASAGSSRTEQYF. The CDR3 nucleotides read TGCAGTGCTAGTGCCGGGAGCTCTCGTACCGAGCAGTACTTC.

The chain recombines TRBV6-5 with TRBJ1-4; tentatively, D is TRBD1 (5 bases). The germline gives CDR1 MNHEY, CDR2 SVGAGI. The CDR3 is 15 amino acids. The V end lost 5 bases, the J end lost 7 bases, and 17 bases lay between the germline ends. This CDR3 is CASSPRRGGFEKLFF. As DNA, the CDR3 is TGTGCCAGCAGTCCCCGTAGGGGAGGATTTGAAAAACTGTTTTTT.

The V and J genes are TRBV2 and TRBJ1-3; D is ambiguous. Germline CDR1 is SNHLY and CDR2 is FYNNEI. CDR3 size: 15 residues. V lost 7 bases and J 4 bases, leaving 17 bases between the germline ends. The CDR3 DNA sequence: TGTGCCAGCACCTTGAGGTACGGGGTCGGAAACACCATATATTTT. Protein sequence: CASTLRYGVGNTIYF.

This clone was observed a single time. This sequence joins TRBV30 and TRBJ1-2; D gene unclear. Germline CDR1 GTSNPN, CDR2 SVGIG (reference sequence). V lost 0 bases to trimming and J lost 7 bases, with 12 bases between them. This CDR3 spans 13 amino acids. The CDR3 region is CAWSVSSVLGYTF. CDR3 DNA sequence: TGTGCCTGGAGTGTATCCTCCGTACTTGGCTACACCTTC.

V gene TRBV5-8 combines with J gene TRBJ1-5; 9 bases match TRBD1. Germline CDR1 reads SGHTS; CDR2 reads YDEGEE. With V trimmed by 3 bases and J by 6 bases, 7 bases remained unmatched. The CDR3 runs 15 residues. The CDR3 sequence is CASSYSGTGIQPQHF. As DNA, the CDR3 is TGTGCCAGCAGCTACTCCGGGACAGGGATTCAGCCCCAGCATTTT.

The V call is TRBV28, the J call TRBJ1-6, with D perhaps TRBD1 (5 bases). Deletions cut 10 bases from V and 10 bases from J, with 17 bases between. The germline gives CDR1 MDHEN, CDR2 SYDVKM. The CDR3 has 13 amino acids. CDR3 coding DNA: TGTGCCACCCGGGGGATACATCGGTCACCCCTCCACTTT. It translates to CATRGIHRSPLHF.

The J gene is TRBJ2-1, the V gene TRBV7-9; 9 bases line up with TRBD1. The CDR3 is 16 residues long. V shed 5 bases, J shed 5 bases, and the junction held 10 bases outside the gene matches. Germline values: CDR1 SEHNR, CDR2 FQNEAQ (reference sequence). CDR3 region: CASSESRDRAHNEQFF. CDR3 in DNA: TGTGCCAGCAGCGAGAGCCGGGACAGGGCCCACAATGAGCAGTTCTTC.